This TCR beta chain was retrieved from a study of blood T cells in healthy people across ages. On this clonotype: The antigen is not known. One end of the junction does not line up with germline, which may come from a read error.

The use of a sample-barcoded 5' primer and a J-beta primer mix characterized a second PCR of 7 to 11 cycles. TCRdb used MiXCR to reprocess the 5' RACE reads, holding one entry per CDR3 protein. The table lists roughly 730,000 distinct CDR3 sequences, 45% to 70% of them singletons, with roughly 25% in the top ten. The study, taken as a whole, reports: There were more naive CD4+ cells and higher diversity in long-lived donors than in aged donors.

The V gene's germline CDR1 is MRHNA and CDR2 SNTAGT. The CDR3 consists of 16 residues. Sample: blood. The sequence came from a man in his forties in good health. The rearrangement joins TRBV6-4 to TRBJ2-7, with TRBD2 identical over 8 bases. The CDR3 coding sequence is TGCGCCAGCAGAATCAGGACTAGCTTGAGCTCCTACGAGCAGTACTTC. Translated: CASRIRTSLSSYEQYF.